Listed below are T cell receptor beta chains from one sample, sequenced in a study of blood T cell repertoires in COVID-19. TCRdb's table, derived via immunoSEQ multiplex PCR, lists solely in-frame clones and lacks some. The sample comprises 130,000 or so clones, approximately 86% of which are singletons, and approximately 16% rests with the top ten. Specimen: peripheral blood. These receptors came from a woman between 45 and 65 years old who had recovered from COVID-19. CDR3s include the opening cysteine and the closing phenylalanine or tryptophan. A D gene is named only where the DNA matches it firmly.

J gene,D gene,V gene,CDR3 length,CDR3 protein
TRBJ1-2,TRBD1,TRBV24-1,12,CATSAQGFGYTF
TRBJ1-2,NA,TRBV18,15,CASSPGTQLNYGYTF
TRBJ1-6,NA,TRBV5-6,15,CASSRGSKANSPLHF
TRBJ1-2,TRBD1,TRBV28,14,CASRGQGAEYGYTF
TRBJ1-6,NA,TRBV3-1/TRBV3-2,15,CASSQGQVINSPLHF
TRBJ2-4,TRBD2,TRBV18,20,CASSPVVGTSGSLAKNIQYF
TRBJ1-5,NA,TRBV6-6,14,CASLPRGYNQPQHF
TRBJ2-1,NA,TRBV29-1,14,CSVRTGSSYNEQFF
TRBJ2-5,TRBD1,TRBV3-1/TRBV3-2,16,CASSYGTGGRRETQYF
TRBJ2-3,TRBD1,TRBV6-5,13,CASSQDRGDTQYF
TRBJ2-3,TRBD2,TRBV7-9,16,CASSLTAGEGTDTQYF
TRBJ2-7,TRBD2,TRBV5-1,18,CASSLPSGTSSSSYEQYF
TRBJ1-5,NA,TRBV7-9,13,CASSSEGDQPQHF
TRBJ2-1,TRBD2,TRBV5-4,16,CASSLGGAGGRNEQFF
TRBJ1-5,NA,TRBV28,18,CASSLSRLTQYSNQPQHF
TRBJ1-4,NA,TRBV30,15,CAWTYDSATNEKLFF
TRBJ1-1,NA,TRBV28,13,CASSFGSSLEAFF
TRBJ1-6,NA,TRBV2,15,CASTVTSSYNSPLHF
TRBJ1-1,NA,TRBV6-6,14,CASSYTAGDTEAFF
TRBJ2-1,TRBD1,TRBV11-3,15,CASSPTGISYNEQFF
TRBJ1-1,NA,TRBV5-1,15,CASSSLPQSDTEAFF
TRBJ1-5,NA,TRBV24-1,16,CATSDSLSGENQPQHF
TRBJ2-3,TRBD1,TRBV18,15,CASSPRTGGTDTQYF
TRBJ2-3,TRBD2,TRBV24-1,16,CATSEPTSGSTDTQYF
TRBJ2-1,NA,TRBV7-3,13,CASSPGTSNEQFF
TRBJ2-2,TRBD1,TRBV11-3,15,CASSLMSGGSGELFF
TRBJ2-7,TRBD1,TRBV5-1,16,CASSLGGRQGAYEQYF
TRBJ1-5,TRBD1,TRBV28,17,CASSSHGGQGANQPQHF
TRBJ1-5,NA,TRBV5-8,14,CASSFPDNRQPQHF
TRBJ1-4,NA,TRBV6-5,13,CASRRQFNEKLFF
TRBJ2-1,TRBD2,TRBV7-6,16,CASSRGLAARYNEQFF
TRBJ2-7,TRBD2,TRBV18,15,CASSPRTSGNRRQYF
TRBJ2-1,TRBD1,TRBV7-6,17,CASSLAPGQGAGNEQFF
TRBJ1-2,TRBD1,TRBV27,17,CASSLQGPGTANYGYTF
TRBJ1-1,NA,TRBV7-9,14,CASSLRSERTEAFF
TRBJ2-6,NA,TRBV6-5,14,CASSYRSGANVLTF
TRBJ2-5,TRBD1,TRBV15,13,CATSVRGKETQYF
TRBJ2-5,TRBD2,TRBV10-2,13,CASSLGEGETQYF
TRBJ2-3,NA,TRBV11-3,15,CASSSGKTNTDTQYF
TRBJ2-2,TRBD2,TRBV5-4,19,CASSLMESWTSDYTGELFF
TRBJ1-3,TRBD1,TRBV24-1,15,CATSDPGQGGNTIYF
TRBJ1-1,NA,TRBV4-1,15,CASSQDGVGNTEAFF
TRBJ2-3,TRBD1,TRBV19,15,CASSIEGTDTDTQYF
TRBJ2-5,NA,TRBV11-3,16,CASSRAAATGQETQYF
TRBJ2-6,NA,TRBV21-1,18,CASSKVRGLKSGANVLTF